This paragraph reports one T cell receptor beta chain. Study processing details: Reference gene primer amplification in the assay estimated nucleated cell counts. This table comes from immunoSEQ multiplex PCR, and its TCRdb copy is limited to in-frame clones, with some not included. D and trimming were read from the DNA, whereas the V and J calls and clone size are those reported in that table. The sample holds roughly 200,000 clones, over 85% seen once. The data derive from a study of blood T cell repertoires in COVID-19. Study context: PBMCs, B-cell-depleted T cells, or T cells provided the cDNA or gDNA that made up the material.

Germline-derived CDR1 and CDR2 are SGHRS and YFSETQ. This CDR3 contains 14 residues. With 1 base removed from V and 4 bases from J, the gap between germline ends came to 12 bases. This chain joins TRBV5-1 and TRBJ2-7; D is ambiguous. This clonotype was sampled from a woman in her thirties with acute COVID-19. Specimen: PBMCs or T cells enriched from blood (not recorded which). The DNA for the CDR3 is TGCGCCAGCAGCTTGCCAGGTAGTAAGTACGAGCAGTACTTC. It is translated as CASSLPGSKYEQYF.